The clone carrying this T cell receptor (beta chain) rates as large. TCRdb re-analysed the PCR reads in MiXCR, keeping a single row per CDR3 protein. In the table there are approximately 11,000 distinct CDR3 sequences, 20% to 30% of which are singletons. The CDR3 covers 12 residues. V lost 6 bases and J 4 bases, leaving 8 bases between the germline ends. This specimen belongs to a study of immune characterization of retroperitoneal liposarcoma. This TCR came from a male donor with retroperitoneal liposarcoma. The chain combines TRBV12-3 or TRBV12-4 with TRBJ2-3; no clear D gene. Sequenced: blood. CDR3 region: CASRHLSDTQYF. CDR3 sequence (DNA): TGTGCCAGCAGGCACCTCTCAGATACGCAGTATTTT.